This TCR beta chain came from a study of CD8+ T cells in alopecia areata. Overall study context: Those patients who were treated received oral tofacitinib, which was given at 5 to 10 mg twice daily for moderate-to-severe alopecia areata.

Notes on this clone: Its target is not known.

Deletions cut 1 base from V and 5 bases from J, with 8 bases between. Germline V gives CDR1 SGHTA, CDR2 FQGNSA. The length of the CDR3 is 13 residues. Sample treatment: oral pan-JAK inhibitor, 5-10 mg twice daily. Findings of the study overall: Mice showed TCR sharing more clearly than patients did, possibly owing to HLA. For patients receiving tofacitinib, scalp clonality and expanded CD8+ clones among the top 100 significantly decreased. Sequencing of scalp tissue also captures the resident alphabeta T cells of normal skin.

RNA extraction and reverse transcription yielded cDNA as sequencing template. Sequencing used immunoSEQ multiplex PCR; TCRdb keeps in-frame clones, though not all of them. This table holds 200,000 or so clones, 58% found once. The receptor was isolated from a human donor with alopecia areata. This chain links TRBV7-2 with TRBJ2-5; D is unresolved. Sample: CD4+ T cells sorted from blood, taken at week 24, from a patient treated with tofacitinib. CDR3 sequence: CASSLVFQETQYF. Written as DNA, the CDR3 is TGTGCCAGCAGCTTAGTATTTCAGGAGACCCAGTACTTC.